The rows below give T cell receptor beta chains drawn from one sample of a study of CD8+ T cells in alopecia areata. The method was immunoSEQ multiplex PCR; TCRdb's version includes in-frame clones alone and lacks a portion of them. The sample shows around 200,000 clones, about 48% of them seen only once. Sequenced material: CD8+ T cells sorted from blood, taken at week 24, from a patient treated with tofacitinib. The receptors derive from a human donor with alopecia areata. Both conserved end residues are part of each CDR3. D genes are given only for firm matches. Size tells how often a clone was seen (once, few, many) or the class of an expanded clone, and some rows leave it out.

j_call,v_call,d_call,clone_size,cdr3_nt,cdr3_aa
TRBJ2-1,TRBV2,TRBD2,NA,TGTGCCAGCAGTGTAGCGGGGGGGGACAATGAGCAGTTCTTC,CASSVAGGDNEQFF
TRBJ1-1,TRBV9,NA,many,TGTGCCAGCAGCGGTAGACAGGATAACACTGAAGCTTTCTTT,CASSGRQDNTEAFF
TRBJ1-1,TRBV9,NA,NA,TGTGCCAGCAGCGAGGGGGTCCAAGGACGGGGTGAAGCTTTCTTT,CASSEGVQGRGEAFF
TRBJ1-5,TRBV2,NA,NA,TGTGCCAGCAGTCCGTCAGGTTATAGCAATCAGCCCCAGCATTTT,CASSPSGYSNQPQHF
TRBJ2-7,TRBV9,NA,NA,TGTGCCAGCAGCGCTAGACAGGATTTCTACGAGCAGTACTTC,CASSARQDFYEQYF
TRBJ2-3,TRBV29-1,NA,few,TGCAGCGTTGAAGTAAGGCCCGGGGAAGGGGTAGATACGCAGTATTTT,CSVEVRPGEGVDTQYF
TRBJ2-7,TRBV29-1,NA,NA,TGCAGCGTTGCAGACTCCTACGAGCAGTACTTC,CSVADSYEQYF
TRBJ2-3,TRBV2,TRBD2,NA,TGTGCCAGCAGTGAAGCACGGACGATTAGCGGGGTAGAGGCAGATACGCAGTATTTT,CASSEARTISGVEADTQYF
TRBJ2-4,TRBV4-3,NA,NA,TGCGCCAGCAGCCAAGATTTCTCGGGGACCGCTCAGTACTTC,CASSQDFSGTAQYF
TRBJ1-5,TRBV10-2,NA,NA,TGCGCCAGCAGTGAATCCGAGTCCAGGCAGCCCCAGCATTTT,CASSESESRQPQHF
TRBJ2-1,TRBV5-1,TRBD1,NA,TGCGCCAGCAGCTTGCTGCCGGGACAGCCTAACAATGAGCAGTTCTTC,CASSLLPGQPNNEQFF
TRBJ2-7,TRBV13,TRBD2,few,TGTGCCAGCAGCCAGACTAGCGTCTCAATCTACGAGCAGTACTTC,CASSQTSVSIYEQYF
TRBJ1-1,TRBV27,TRBD1,few,TGTGCCAGCAGTGAAGCGCTTGGGACAGGGCACACTGAAGCTTTCTTT,CASSEALGTGHTEAFF
TRBJ1-2,TRBV6-5,NA,NA,TGTGCCAGCAGTTCCGGGACGGACCTGTGGTTCGGCTACACCTTC,CASSSGTDLWFGYTF
TRBJ1-6,TRBV7-9,TRBD1,NA,TGTGCCAGCAGCTCTGGACAGGGAGGATCACCCCTCCACTTT,CASSSGQGGSPLHF
TRBJ1-1,TRBV13,NA,NA,TGTGCCAGCAGCTTGTCAGGAATGAACACTGAAGCTTTCTTT,CASSLSGMNTEAFF
TRBJ2-1,TRBV29-1,NA,NA,TGCAGCGTGTTGGGGGGAAATGAGCAGTTCTTC,CSVLGGNEQFF
TRBJ1-2,TRBV13,NA,few,TGTGCCAGCAGCCAGGAAGCAGGAGGCTACACCTTC,CASSQEAGGYTF
TRBJ1-1,TRBV13,NA,NA,TGTGCCAGCAGCTTAGGATACACTGAAGCTTTCTTT,CASSLGYTEAFF
TRBJ2-5,TRBV29-1,TRBD2,NA,TGCAGCGTTGAGGTAGCGGGGAAACAAGAGACCCAGTACTTC,CSVEVAGKQETQYF
TRBJ2-1,TRBV28,TRBD2,NA,TGTGCCAGCAGCGCTAGCGGGGGGTACCTTTACAATGAGCAGTTCTTC,CASSASGGYLYNEQFF
TRBJ2-1,TRBV5-1,NA,NA,TGCGCCAGCAGCTTGGGCGCGGGGAGAAATGAGCAGTTCTTC,CASSLGAGRNEQFF
TRBJ2-1,TRBV7-2,NA,NA,TGTGCCAGCAGCCCAGACCCCACAGGGACTCGAAATGAGCAGTTCTTC,CASSPDPTGTRNEQFF
TRBJ2-7,TRBV30,TRBD2,once,TGTGCCTGGAGTGTTGGGGGAGGGTACGAGCAGTACTTC,CAWSVGGGYEQYF
TRBJ2-7,TRBV29-1,NA,few,TGCAGCGTTCGCGGAGGGGGCTCCTACGAGCAGTACTTC,CSVRGGGSYEQYF
TRBJ2-1,TRBV7-9,TRBD2,NA,TGTGCCAGCAGCAGCGGGGGTAATGAGCAGTTCTTC,CASSSGGNEQFF
TRBJ2-1,TRBV5-1,TRBD2,once,TGCGCCAGCAGCGCGCCACTAGCGGGGGGGAAGAATGAGCAGTTCTTC,CASSAPLAGGKNEQFF
TRBJ2-6,TRBV9,NA,few,TGTGCCAGCAGGGATGGGGCCAACGTCCTGACTTTC,CASRDGANVLTF
TRBJ2-1,TRBV29-1,NA,few,TGCAGCGTTGTCGGCTCAGACTCTTACAATGAGCAGTTCTTC,CSVVGSDSYNEQFF
TRBJ1-1,TRBV13,TRBD1,NA,TGTGCCAGCACCTCGACAGGGATAAACACTGAAGCTTTCTTT,CASTSTGINTEAFF
TRBJ1-1,TRBV15,NA,once,TGTGCCACCAGCAGAGGATTAGAACAGCTGAACACTGAAGCTTTCTTT,CATSRGLEQLNTEAFF
TRBJ2-7,TRBV14,NA,few,TGTGCCAGCAGTCCTAACGACTCCCCCTACGAGCAGTACTTC,CASSPNDSPYEQYF
TRBJ2-2,TRBV10-2,NA,NA,TGCGCCAGCAGTGAGAACACCGGGGAGCTGTTTTTT,CASSENTGELFF
TRBJ1-1,TRBV6-6,TRBD1,NA,TGTGCCAGCAGTTCTCAACAGGGGTTGAACACTGAAGCTTTCTTT,CASSSQQGLNTEAFF
TRBJ1-2,TRBV25-1,TRBD1,few,TGTGCCAGCAGTGACGGGCAGGGGGAGGGCTACACCTTC,CASSDGQGEGYTF
TRBJ2-2,TRBV19,NA,NA,TGTGCCAGTAGTGTGGGTGGGGAGCTGTTTTTT,CASSVGGELFF
TRBJ1-2,TRBV6-1,NA,NA,TGTGCCAGCAGTGAGTCGTGGGGGAGGGGCTATGGCTACACCTTC,CASSESWGRGYGYTF
TRBJ1-5,TRBV2,NA,few,TGTGCCAGCAGTGGGGGTCGAGGAGGCAATCAGCCCCAGCATTTT,CASSGGRGGNQPQHF
TRBJ2-1,TRBV4-3,NA,NA,TGCGCCAGCAGCCAAGAAGCGCAGTTCTTC,CASSQEAQFF
TRBJ2-6,TRBV15,NA,NA,TGTGCCACCAGCAACGGGACCGTCTCTGGGGCCAACGTCCTGACTTTC,CATSNGTVSGANVLTF
TRBJ1-2,TRBV30,NA,NA,TGTGCCTGGAGTGACAGGAACTATGGCTACACCTTC,CAWSDRNYGYTF
TRBJ1-1,TRBV4-1,NA,NA,TGCGCCAGCAGCCAGATGTTGGGTGGTGAAGCTTTCTTT,CASSQMLGGEAFF
TRBJ1-2,TRBV11-2,NA,NA,TGTGCCAGCAGCTTCCCGGACGTATCCGTGCGGGGCTACACCTTC,CASSFPDVSVRGYTF
TRBJ2-5,TRBV6-5,TRBD2,NA,TGTGCCAGCAGCCTGACTAGCGGGGGACCAGAGACCCAGTACTTC,CASSLTSGGPETQYF
TRBJ2-2,TRBV9,NA,NA,TGTGCCAGCAGCGTATCCAGGGCGAACACCGGGGAGCTGTTTTTT,CASSVSRANTGELFF
TRBJ2-7,TRBV5-6,NA,NA,TGTGCCAGCAGCCGGGGACGGAACTCCTACGAGCAGTACTTC,CASSRGRNSYEQYF
TRBJ1-1,TRBV29-1,NA,NA,TGCAGCGTTGAGGCGGGGGCGGTTGAAGCTTTCTTT,CSVEAGAVEAFF
TRBJ1-2,TRBV27,TRBD1,once,TGTGCCAGCAGTTTAAGAGCACAGGGGGCAAGCTATGGCTACACCTTC,CASSLRAQGASYGYTF
TRBJ2-7,TRBV19,NA,NA,TGTGCCACCTCAGGGAAGGCTCACTACGAGCAGTACTTC,CATSGKAHYEQYF
TRBJ1-1,TRBV5-1,NA,once,TGCGCCAGCAGCTTCGGGATGGGCACTGAAGCTTTCTTT,CASSFGMGTEAFF